This T cell receptor (beta chain) derives from a study of blood T cell repertoires in COVID-19. Generated by immunoSEQ multiplex PCR, the TCRdb table keeps only in-frame clones and is missing some. The data contain around 320,000 clones, 87% of them singletons. Deletions cut 6 bases from V and 2 bases from J, with 3 bases between. The CDR3 is made up of 11 amino acids. V is TRBV12-3 or TRBV12-4 and J is TRBJ2-3, with D unclear. This TCR was recovered from a young man with active or convalescent COVID-19. The specimen sequenced was peripheral blood. CDR3 region: CASRYTDTQYF. CDR3 DNA: TGTGCCAGCAGATACACAGATACGCAGTATTTT.